This T cell receptor beta chain was documented in a study of cytomegalovirus exposure and HLA in healthy donors. Overall study context: From donors who were HLA-typed, an early data release held 81 million or so unique TCRs.

Study-wide points: HLA restriction was apparent for most CMV-associated TCR beta chains in a later analysis. Sequencing artifact likely explains a cluster of highly shared sequence variants. Overall, approximately 180 TCR beta chains were annotated as cytomegalovirus-associated.

Regarding this clone: Its antigen is as yet unknown.

Germline V lookup: CDR1 MNHEY, CDR2 SMNVEV (reference sequence). The ends were cut back, 5 bases at V and 8 bases at J, with 13 bases in the middle. The CDR3 sequence is 13 residues long. Vbeta (60) and Jbeta (13) primers were used in the PCR. Sequenced by immunoSEQ multiplex PCR; TCRdb stores in-frame clones only, minus some. The sample records 140,000 to 150,000 clones, 70% to 80% being singletons. This chain joins TRBV27 and TRBJ2-1, with D possibly TRBD2 on 6 matching bases. Input material: PBMCs. The TCR originated in a man aged 40-49 years in good health and CMV-seropositive. In nucleotides, the CDR3 is TGTGCCAGCAGTCTCAGACTAGAGCATGAGCAGTTCTTC. Translated: CASSLRLEHEQFF.